The text below deals with one T cell receptor (beta chain). These data belong to a study of CD8 T cells in Susac syndrome. With 3 bases removed from V and 3 bases from J, the gap between germline ends came to 18 bases. Germline values: CDR1 SGDLS, CDR2 YYNGEE. This CDR3 has 16 residues. The authors carried out high-throughput sequencing of TCR beta. They applied it to CD8+ and CD4+ T cells obtained from blood. Reverse transcription used roughly 0.45 to 1 ug RNA and random hexamers. Amplification of TCR beta CDR3 by immunoSEQ multiplex PCR spanned 54 Vbeta and 13 Jbeta. A single record per CDR3 protein comes from TCRdb applying MiXCR to the immunoSEQ multiplex PCR reads. The sample comprises about 76,000 distinct CDR3 sequences, more than 85% of which are singletons, and around 0.5% rests with the top ten.

Sequenced input: CD8+ T cells from PBMCs. The chain employs TRBV9 and TRBJ2-5, with a tentative D call TRBD1 (6 bases). This TCR was recovered from a human donor with multiple sclerosis. The CDR3 reads CASSARGQGQKETQYF. CDR3 bases: TGTGCCAGCAGCGCGCGAGGGCAGGGGCAAAAAGAGACCCAGTACTTC.